The source of this T cell receptor (beta chain) is a study of chemoradiotherapy in HPV16-positive cancers. Across the whole study: Candidate HPV-specific clones and shared TCR motifs came from two HPV16-positive patients.

TCRdb keeps only in-frame clones here, not all; method: immunoSEQ multiplex PCR. The repertoire holds 30,000 to 45,000 clones, with about 80% as singletons. The V gene's germline CDR1 is SGHRS and CDR2 YFSETQ. This CDR3 comprises 13 residues. V lost 4 bases, J lost 0 bases, and 7 bases lay in between. Notes on this clone: Antigen unknown.

Findings and limits, study-wide: Functional assays defining HPV-specific T cells used only a couple of HPV16-positive patients. In HPV16-positive patients, HPV-responsive T-cell expansion tracked better recurrence-free survival. Candidate HPV-specific clones and E7-related TCR motifs grew in tumor during treatment.

The source is a human donor with HPV-associated anogenital cancer. This chain links TRBV5-1 with TRBJ1-1; D remains ambiguous. The sequencing here drew on blood, taken from a patient who underwent chemoradiotherapy. CDR3 sequence reads: CASSPDLNTEAFF. CDR3 sequence (DNA): TGCGCCAGCAGCCCCGACCTGAACACTGAAGCTTTCTTT.